Listed below are T cell receptor beta chains from one sample, sequenced in a study of T cells after yellow fever vaccination. Via MiXCR, TCRdb re-called the 5' RACE reads, giving one row per CDR3 protein. The sample contains around 300,000 distinct CDR3 sequences, approximately 4% of which appear only once. The material was PBMCs, obtained 5 days after the yellow fever booster vaccination. These TCRs come from a young man who received the YFV17D yellow fever vaccine. Each CDR3 is given with its conserved first and last residue. Fields, in order: D gene, V gene, J gene, CDR3 protein. A D gene is named only where the DNA matches it firmly.

D: TRBD1
V: TRBV5-4
J: TRBJ2-2
CDR3: CASSFIGTGNLFF

D: TRBD2
V: TRBV10-3
J: TRBJ2-3
CDR3: CAIRAGPGDTQYF

D: -
V: TRBV4-3
J: TRBJ1-2
CDR3: CASSQEAEGRISGGYTF

D: -
V: TRBV7-9
J: TRBJ1-6
CDR3: CASSLVPNSPLHF

D: -
V: TRBV28
J: TRBJ2-4
CDR3: CASSPRPRQTSWYF

D: -
V: TRBV24-1
J: TRBJ1-1
CDR3: CATSDLDRKIMNTEAFF

D: TRBD1
V: TRBV5-1
J: TRBJ1-2
CDR3: CASSFQPGTGSYGYTF

D: TRBD2
V: TRBV11-3
J: TRBJ2-1
CDR3: CASSPLGGGANEQFF

D: TRBD1
V: TRBV6-2/TRBV6-3
J: TRBJ2-3
CDR3: CASGSQGMDTQYF

D: -
V: TRBV28
J: TRBJ1-5
CDR3: CASTASTGGNQPQHF

D: -
V: TRBV7-9
J: TRBJ1-1
CDR3: CASSTVGNTEAFF

D: -
V: TRBV5-1
J: TRBJ2-7
CDR3: CASSLHAEQYF

D: TRBD1
V: TRBV5-1
J: TRBJ1-2
CDR3: CASSSDRAEYGYTF

D: -
V: TRBV20-1
J: TRBJ2-7
CDR3: CSARDRSLGVHEQYF

D: TRBD1
V: TRBV4-1
J: TRBJ2-7
CDR3: CASAAVTGTAIPYEQYF

D: TRBD1
V: TRBV12-3/TRBV12-4
J: TRBJ1-2
CDR3: CASSQQGGYTF

D: -
V: TRBV15
J: TRBJ2-5
CDR3: CATSRVLGPETQYF

D: -
V: TRBV25-1
J: TRBJ2-1
CDR3: CASSDYYNEQFF

D: TRBD1
V: TRBV12-3/TRBV12-4
J: TRBJ1-6
CDR3: CASSFSRRGDSPLHF

D: -
V: TRBV4-2
J: TRBJ2-7
CDR3: CASSQVSGPYEQYF

D: -
V: TRBV10-2
J: TRBJ2-3
CDR3: CASSETTSHNTQYF

D: TRBD1
V: TRBV10-3
J: TRBJ1-1
CDR3: CAIRDLDRGVVTDAFF

D: -
V: TRBV5-1
J: TRBJ2-7
CDR3: CASSMGLWGELVSDEQYF

D: -
V: TRBV29-1
J: TRBJ1-5
CDR3: CSVGLGDNQPQHF

D: -
V: TRBV6-5
J: TRBJ2-2
CDR3: CASTQMQTYTGELFF

D: -
V: TRBV4-1
J: TRBJ2-5
CDR3: CASSQDQGGKTQYF

D: -
V: TRBV7-9
J: TRBJ2-7
CDR3: CASSLAGTYEQYF

D: -
V: TRBV20-1
J: TRBJ1-5
CDR3: CSAFENSNQPQHF

D: -
V: TRBV3-1
J: TRBJ1-4
CDR3: CASSPWGAGEKLFF

D: -
V: TRBV28
J: TRBJ2-3
CDR3: CASSFGAELTDTQYF

D: -
V: TRBV4-1
J: TRBJ2-5
CDR3: CASSQADEGETQYF

D: -
V: TRBV7-9
J: TRBJ1-2
CDR3: CASSARTDYGYTF

D: TRBD1
V: TRBV7-8
J: TRBJ2-7
CDR3: CASSYRDSAYEQYF

D: -
V: TRBV5-1
J: TRBJ2-6
CDR3: CASSFLARASSGANVLTF

D: -
V: TRBV6-5
J: TRBJ2-7
CDR3: CASSYDAGSPYEQYF

D: -
V: TRBV5-1
J: TRBJ2-5
CDR3: CASSEPGSRETQYF

D: -
V: TRBV5-1
J: TRBJ2-4
CDR3: CASMDGSKNIQYF

D: -
V: TRBV6-5
J: TRBJ2-6
CDR3: CASSRGLEAGANVLTF

D: TRBD1
V: TRBV30
J: TRBJ1-2
CDR3: CAWTPGQGGANYGYTF

D: TRBD1
V: TRBV5-1
J: TRBJ1-6
CDR3: CASSFGMGQGASPLHF

D: -
V: TRBV12-3/TRBV12-4
J: TRBJ2-6
CDR3: CARNTDSGANVLTF

D: -
V: TRBV27
J: TRBJ1-2
CDR3: CASSRTFEGRGYTF

D: TRBD2
V: TRBV27
J: TRBJ2-3
CDR3: CASSFGVLAGGTRGVDTQYF

D: TRBD1
V: TRBV20-1
J: TRBJ1-6
CDR3: CSATAPRDRGTPLHF

D: -
V: TRBV9
J: TRBJ2-1
CDR3: CASSVDPTSRGQFF

D: TRBD1
V: TRBV27
J: TRBJ1-5
CDR3: CASLPGQGVGQPQHF

D: -
V: TRBV5-5
J: TRBJ1-4
CDR3: CASSLAGLSTNEKLFF

D: TRBD2
V: TRBV5-1
J: TRBJ2-3
CDR3: CASSLGTSATDTQYF

D: -
V: TRBV7-2
J: TRBJ1-4
CDR3: CASSLGVGQGNEKLFF

D: -
V: TRBV4-1
J: TRBJ2-1
CDR3: CASSQEDGAGAPLNEQFF

D: -
V: TRBV18
J: TRBJ2-4
CDR3: CASSPGPPADIQYF

D: TRBD2
V: TRBV5-1
J: TRBJ2-5
CDR3: CASSSTSGQETQYF

D: -
V: TRBV11-2
J: TRBJ2-7
CDR3: CASSTYRENYEQYF

D: TRBD2
V: TRBV4-3
J: TRBJ2-1
CDR3: CASSGGRARFNEQFF

D: -
V: TRBV4-3
J: TRBJ2-1
CDR3: CASSQQETGGAEQFF